A selection of T cell receptor beta chains follows, all from one sample in a study of cytomegalovirus exposure and HLA in healthy donors. Using immunoSEQ multiplex PCR, the repertoire was profiled, and TCRdb retains in-frame clones only, with some absent. The data contain 90,000 to 150,000 clones, more than 60% of them singletons. The sample comprised PBMCs. These receptors all come from a man aged 35 to 55 in good health and CMV-seropositive. Each CDR3 is given with its conserved first and last residue. The order of the fields is J gene, V gene, clone size, D gene, CDR3 protein, CDR3 DNA. D genes are given only for firm matches. Clone size is stated in some rows and not others, as once, few, many or a class when expanded.

J gene: TRBJ1-3
V gene: TRBV10-3
clone size: .
D gene: TRBD1
CDR3 protein: CAISPGTGIGNTIYF
CDR3 DNA: TGTGCCATCAGTCCCGGGACAGGGATCGGAAACACCATATATTTT

J gene: TRBJ1-6
V gene: TRBV7-3
clone size: .
D gene: .
CDR3 protein: CASSAQGYNSPLHF
CDR3 DNA: TGTGCCAGCAGCGCACAGGGTTATAATTCACCCCTCCACTTT

J gene: TRBJ2-7
V gene: TRBV6-5
clone size: .
D gene: .
CDR3 protein: CASSYSFRGSSYEQYF
CDR3 DNA: TGTGCCAGCAGTTACTCGTTTCGGGGGAGCTCCTACGAGCAGTACTTC

J gene: TRBJ1-5
V gene: TRBV6-5
clone size: many
D gene: .
CDR3 protein: CASSRNRESNQPQHF
CDR3 DNA: TGTGCCAGCAGCCGCAACCGGGAGAGCAATCAGCCCCAGCATTTT

J gene: TRBJ2-7
V gene: TRBV5-6
clone size: few
D gene: TRBD1
CDR3 protein: CASTTGQGAYEQYF
CDR3 DNA: TGTGCCAGCACCACGGGACAGGGGGCCTACGAGCAGTACTTC

J gene: TRBJ1-3
V gene: TRBV14
clone size: few
D gene: TRBD1
CDR3 protein: CASSHRTGGFSGNTIYF
CDR3 DNA: TGTGCCAGCAGCCATAGGACAGGGGGCTTCTCTGGAAACACCATATATTTT

J gene: TRBJ1-2
V gene: TRBV6-5
clone size: .
D gene: TRBD1
CDR3 protein: CASIPNRTGARTYTF
CDR3 DNA: TGTGCCAGCATTCCCAACCGAACAGGGGCCCGGACCTACACCTTC

J gene: TRBJ1-2
V gene: TRBV7-8
clone size: few
D gene: TRBD1
CDR3 protein: CASSLKTGVDNYGYTF
CDR3 DNA: TGTGCCAGCAGCTTAAAGACAGGGGTCGATAACTATGGCTACACCTTC

J gene: TRBJ1-6
V gene: TRBV7-9
clone size: .
D gene: .
CDR3 protein: CASSLEQVRSPLHF
CDR3 DNA: TGTGCCAGCAGCTTAGAACAGGTCCGCTCACCCCTCCACTTT

J gene: TRBJ1-4
V gene: TRBV10-3
clone size: .
D gene: TRBD1
CDR3 protein: CAISDPGGVYEKLFF
CDR3 DNA: TGTGCCATCAGTGACCCAGGGGGCGTATATGAAAAACTGTTTTTT

J gene: TRBJ2-2
V gene: TRBV30
clone size: .
D gene: .
CDR3 protein: CAWILREPGELFF
CDR3 DNA: TGTGCCTGGATCCTCCGGGAGCCCGGGGAGCTGTTTTTT

J gene: TRBJ2-2
V gene: TRBV9
clone size: .
D gene: .
CDR3 protein: CASSVDHGNTGELFF
CDR3 DNA: TGTGCCAGCAGCGTAGACCACGGGAACACCGGGGAGCTGTTTTTT

J gene: TRBJ2-1
V gene: TRBV5-4
clone size: .
D gene: .
CDR3 protein: CASSLVLAGDNEQFF
CDR3 DNA: TGTGCCAGCAGCTTGGTACTAGCTGGGGACAATGAGCAGTTCTTC

J gene: TRBJ2-2
V gene: TRBV5-1
clone size: .
D gene: .
CDR3 protein: CASSAGPELFF
CDR3 DNA: TGCGCCAGCAGCGCGGGGCCGGAGCTGTTTTTT

J gene: TRBJ2-5
V gene: TRBV9
clone size: .
D gene: TRBD1
CDR3 protein: CASSVTGGETQYF
CDR3 DNA: TGTGCCAGCAGCGTCACAGGGGGAGAGACCCAGTACTTC

J gene: TRBJ1-1
V gene: TRBV4-1
clone size: .
D gene: TRBD1
CDR3 protein: CASSQSGQGREAFF
CDR3 DNA: TGCGCCAGCAGCCAATCCGGACAGGGAAGGGAAGCTTTCTTT

J gene: TRBJ1-2
V gene: TRBV11-2
clone size: .
D gene: TRBD1
CDR3 protein: CASSGTVVGYGYTF
CDR3 DNA: TGTGCCAGCAGCGGGACAGTTGTGGGCTATGGCTACACCTTC

J gene: TRBJ2-1
V gene: TRBV5-6
clone size: few
D gene: .
CDR3 protein: CASSFGGPSYNEQFF
CDR3 DNA: TGTGCCAGCAGCTTCGGGGGGCCCTCCTACAATGAGCAGTTCTTC

J gene: TRBJ1-1
V gene: TRBV7-3
clone size: .
D gene: .
CDR3 protein: CASSVTGNTEAFF
CDR3 DNA: TGTGCCAGCAGCGTGACAGGGAACACTGAAGCTTTCTTT

J gene: TRBJ2-6
V gene: TRBV28
clone size: once
D gene: .
CDR3 protein: CASSSQASGANVLTF
CDR3 DNA: TGTGCCAGCAGCTCCCAGGCATCTGGGGCCAACGTCCTGACTTTC

J gene: TRBJ2-7
V gene: TRBV5-6
clone size: .
D gene: TRBD2
CDR3 protein: CASSPSLAGIKRVAYEQYF
CDR3 DNA: TGTGCCAGCAGCCCCTCCCTAGCGGGTATAAAAAGGGTGGCCTACGAGCAGTACTTC

J gene: TRBJ2-3
V gene: TRBV15
clone size: .
D gene: .
CDR3 protein: CATSQGFADTQYF
CDR3 DNA: TGTGCCACCAGCCAGGGGTTCGCAGATACGCAGTATTTT

J gene: TRBJ1-2
V gene: TRBV6-6
clone size: few
D gene: .
CDR3 protein: CASSNADIGGYTF
CDR3 DNA: TGTGCCAGCAGTAACGCGGACATCGGAGGCTACACCTTC

J gene: TRBJ2-2
V gene: TRBV29-1
clone size: .
D gene: .
CDR3 protein: CSVGGGQNTGELFF
CDR3 DNA: TGCAGCGTTGGGGGGGGACAGAACACCGGGGAGCTGTTTTTT

J gene: TRBJ1-4
V gene: TRBV6-6
clone size: .
D gene: .
CDR3 protein: CASSYGGATNEKLFF
CDR3 DNA: TGTGCCAGCAGTTACGGGGGGGCAACTAATGAAAAACTGTTTTTT

J gene: TRBJ1-3
V gene: TRBV6-5
clone size: .
D gene: .
CDR3 protein: CASSYDVSSGGNTIYF
CDR3 DNA: TGTGCCAGCAGTTACGATGTCAGTTCAGGCGGAAACACCATATATTTT

J gene: TRBJ2-7
V gene: TRBV6-5
clone size: .
D gene: .
CDR3 protein: CASSTRERGSYEQYF
CDR3 DNA: TGTGCCAGCAGCACAAGGGAACGGGGCTCCTACGAGCAGTACTTC